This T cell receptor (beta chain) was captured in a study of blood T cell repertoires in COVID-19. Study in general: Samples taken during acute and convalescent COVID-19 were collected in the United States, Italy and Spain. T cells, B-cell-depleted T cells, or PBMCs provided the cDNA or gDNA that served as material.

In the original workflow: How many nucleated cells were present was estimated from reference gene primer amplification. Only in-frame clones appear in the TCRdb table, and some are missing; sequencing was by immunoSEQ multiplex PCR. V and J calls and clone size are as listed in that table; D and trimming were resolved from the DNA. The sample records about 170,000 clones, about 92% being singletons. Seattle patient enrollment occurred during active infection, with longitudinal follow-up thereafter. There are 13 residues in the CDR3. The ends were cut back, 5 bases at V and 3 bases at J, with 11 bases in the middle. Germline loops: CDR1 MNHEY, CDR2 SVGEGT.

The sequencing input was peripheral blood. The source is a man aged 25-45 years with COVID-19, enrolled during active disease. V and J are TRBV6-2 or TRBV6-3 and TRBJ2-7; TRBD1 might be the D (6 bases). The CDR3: CASSLDRNYEQYF. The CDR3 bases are TGTGCCAGCAGTCTCGACAGGAACTACGAGCAGTACTTC.